This T cell receptor (beta chain) is drawn from a study of beta chain features in type 1 diabetes. This clone was detected only a few times. Its antigen is unidentified. Notes on the study in general: People with Type 1 diabetes carried modestly yet significantly shorter TCRB CDR3s in all four CD4+ subsets.

The entirety of the isolated RNA underwent reverse transcription, so expressed TCRB transcripts were sequenced. Using immunoSEQ multiplex PCR, the repertoire was profiled, and TCRdb retains in-frame clones only, with some absent. This table has under 300,000 clones, about a fifth appearing once. This receptor was obtained from a middle-aged woman with type 1 diabetes. Sequences were obtained from naive CD4+ T cells from blood.

The CDR3, as DNA: TGTGCCAGCAGACTAGCGGGGGCCTACCAAGAGACCCAGTACTTC. It translates to CASRLAGAYQETQYF. The chain couples TRBV7-2 to TRBJ2-5; 11 bases agree with TRBD2. The V gene end was trimmed by 6 bases and the J gene end by 0 bases; junction bases not matched to a gene: 3. This CDR3 region has 15 residues. The V gene's germline CDR1 is SGHTA and CDR2 FQGNSA. Full variable domain (remainder filled in from reference TRBV7-2 and TRBJ2-5): GAGVSQSPSNKVTEKGKDVELRCDPISGHTALYWYRQSLGQGLEFLIYFQGNSAPDKSGLPSDRFSAERTGGSVSTLTIQRTQQEDSAVYLCASRLAGAYQETQYFGPGTRLLVL.